The next 14 T cell receptor beta chains were all read from a single sample in a study of cytomegalovirus exposure and HLA in healthy donors. The assay was immunoSEQ multiplex PCR, and TCRdb's table has in-frame clones only and misses some. The sample has more than 90,000 clones, 70% to 90% seen once. Sequenced sample: PBMCs. The receptors shown here come from a man aged 18 to 30 in good health and CMV-seropositive.

The V and J genes are TRBV5-1 and TRBJ1-1; no clear D gene. CDR1 and CDR2 from the germline V gene are SGHRS and YFSETQ. The CDR3 has 14 amino acids. Between the trimmed V and J ends, which lost 1 base and 3 bases, there was a span of 10 bases. The CDR3 loop is CASSLNPGYTEAFF. CDR3 sequence (DNA): TGCGCCAGCAGCTTGAACCCGGGGTACACTGAAGCTTTCTTT.

The CDR3 DNA sequence: TGTGCCAGCAGTTTATCCGCGGGCGGGCTCTATGGCTACACCTTC. Protein product: CASSLSAGGLYGYTF. The V call is TRBV27, the J call TRBJ1-2; D is undetermined. The CDR3 has 15 residues. With 0 bases removed from V and 4 bases from J, the gap between germline ends came to 12 bases. Germline values: CDR1 MNHEY, CDR2 SMNVEV (reference sequence).

The chain carries TRBV7-9 and TRBJ1-1; no firm D call. The CDR3 has 14 amino acids. Trimming pared 1 base from V and 4 bases from J, leaving 10 bases between. The germline gives CDR1 SEHNR, CDR2 FQNEAQ (reference sequence). The CDR3 spells CASSLVAGSTEAFF. CDR3 nucleotide sequence: TGTGCCAGCAGCTTAGTAGCTGGCAGCACTGAAGCTTTCTTT.

CDR3 region: CASSLEGGAVNTEAFF. DNA of the CDR3: TGCGCCAGCAGCTTGGAAGGGGGCGCGGTGAACACTGAAGCTTTCTTT. The rearrangement uses TRBV5-1 and TRBJ1-1; 7 bases match TRBD1. This CDR3 comprises 16 residues. Germline V gene data show CDR1 as SGHRS and CDR2 as YFSETQ. V was clipped by 0 bases and J by 0 bases; unmatched bases: 5.

The V and J genes are TRBV5-4 and TRBJ1-3; TRBD1 aligns across 7 bases. Germline lookup yields CDR1 SGHNT and CDR2 YYREEE (reference sequence). With V trimmed by 3 bases and J by 4 bases, 13 bases remained unmatched. This CDR3 comprises 17 residues. In DNA form, the CDR3 reads TGTGCCAGCAGCTCCCTGGATGCCACAGGGGAGGGAAACACCATATATTTT. Amino acids: CASSSLDATGEGNTIYF.

In DNA form, the CDR3 reads TGTGCCAGCAGCTTACAGGGGATGAACACTGAAGCTTTCTTT. This encodes CASSLQGMNTEAFF. The chain carries TRBV7-2 and TRBJ1-1, with D possibly matching TRBD1 (6 bases). V was clipped by 2 bases and J by 0 bases, with 7 bases between them. The CDR3 extends over 14 amino acids. From germline, CDR1 is SGHTA and CDR2 FQGNSA.

This chain links TRBV11-2 with TRBJ2-7, with D maybe TRBD2 (5 bases). This CDR3 comprises 13 residues. The V end was cut by 2 bases, the J end by 2 bases, with 7 bases between. Germline-derived CDR1 and CDR2 are SGHAT and FQNNGV. The CDR3: CASSLRLTYEQYF. Here the CDR3 DNA reads TGTGCCAGCAGCTTAAGACTAACCTACGAGCAGTACTTC.

CDR3 loop: CASSMMRGNEQFF. The CDR3 DNA is TGTGCCAGTAGTATGATGCGGGGGAATGAGCAGTTCTTC. The chain joins TRBV19 to TRBJ2-1, with 7 bases that match TRBD2. With V trimmed by 3 bases and J by 7 bases, 3 bases remained unmatched. Germline CDR1 reads LNHDA; CDR2 reads SQIVND (reference sequence). The CDR3 runs 13 residues.

The V and J genes are TRBV18 and TRBJ2-1, with D perhaps matching TRBD1 (5 bases). The CDR3 is 15 residues long. V lost 0 bases and J 5 bases, leaving 11 bases between the germline ends. Germline lookup yields CDR1 KGHSH and CDR2 LQKENI. CDR3: CASSPPVGRDNEQFF. CDR3 nucleotide sequence: TGTGCCAGCTCACCACCGGTCGGCAGGGACAATGAGCAGTTCTTC.

J is TRBJ2-2 and V is TRBV5-4; D is unresolved. Germline CDR1 SGHNT, CDR2 YYREEE (reference sequence). V was trimmed by 2 bases and J by 1 base, leaving 3 bases between them. This CDR3 has 13 amino acids. This chain's CDR3 is CASSLQNTGELFF. The CDR3, as DNA: TGTGCCAGCAGCTTACAGAACACCGGGGAGCTGTTTTTT.

The J gene is TRBJ1-1, the V gene TRBV30; maybe TRBD1 (6 bases). Germline-derived CDR1 and CDR2 are GTSNPN and SVGIG (reference sequence). The CDR3 spans 12 residues. V was clipped by 8 bases and J by 4 bases, with 14 bases between them. The CDR3 is CAVQGISTEAFF. The CDR3 DNA reads as TGTGCCGTACAGGGTATTAGCACTGAAGCTTTCTTT.

CDR3 bases: TGCAGCGTTGGACAGGAGAACACTGAAGCTTTCTTT. This codes for CSVGQENTEAFF. V gene TRBV29-1 combines with J gene TRBJ1-1; perhaps TRBD1 as D (6 bases). Trimming removed 4 bases at V and 1 base at J, with 7 bases between. The length of the CDR3 is 12 residues. Germline V lookup: CDR1 SQVTM, CDR2 ANQGSEA.

The V gene is TRBV6-1, the J gene TRBJ1-2, with D tentatively TRBD1 (6 bases). V lost 6 bases, J lost 8 bases, and 22 bases lay in between. Per the germline V gene, CDR1 is MNHNS and CDR2 is SASEGT. The CDR3 has 15 residues. CDR3 amino acids: CASRALFGTYSGYTF. The CDR3 bases are TGTGCCAGCAGAGCCTTATTTGGGACATATTCCGGCTACACCTTC.

The rearrangement uses TRBV6-6 and TRBJ2-1; 8 positions agree with TRBD2. The J segment lost 8 bases and the V segment lost 6 bases, leaving 6 bases of the junction unmatched. Germline V CDR1 and CDR2: MNHNY, SVGAGI (reference sequence). The CDR3 consists of 13 residues. CDR3 region: CASSQPGGDEQFF. DNA for the CDR3: TGTGCCAGCAGCCAACCCGGGGGGGATGAGCAGTTCTTC.